These T cell receptor beta chains were read from a single sample in a study of blood T cell repertoires in COVID-19. TCRdb keeps only in-frame clones here, not all; method: immunoSEQ multiplex PCR. Seen here are hundreds of thousands of clones, 81% observed once, and the top ten hold 7.5% to 8%. The specimen was peripheral blood. The receptors were gathered from a woman of 80 years or more with COVID-19, enrolled during active disease. Both conserved end residues are part of each CDR3. A D gene is named only where the DNA matches it firmly. Where a row states a size, it is once, few, many or the class of an expanded clone; other rows omit it.

cdr3_aa: CASSQVRVAGLTDTQYF
cdr3_nt: TGTGCCAGCAGCCAAGTCCGAGTAGCGGGACTAACAGATACGCAGTATTTT
v_call: TRBV3-1/TRBV3-2
j_call: TRBJ2-3
clone_size: -
d_call: TRBD2

cdr3_aa: CAWRGMAGGSDEQFF
cdr3_nt: TGTGCCTGGAGAGGTATGGCGGGGGGATCCGATGAGCAGTTCTTC
v_call: TRBV30
j_call: TRBJ2-1
clone_size: -
d_call: TRBD2

cdr3_aa: CASSPSGADTEAFF
cdr3_nt: TGTGCCAGCTCACCGTCAGGGGCGGACACTGAAGCTTTCTTT
v_call: TRBV18
j_call: TRBJ1-1
clone_size: -
d_call: -

cdr3_aa: CASSLIGGRDTQYF
cdr3_nt: TGTGCCAGCAGCTTAATAGGCGGGAGGGATACGCAGTATTTT
v_call: TRBV7-2
j_call: TRBJ2-3
clone_size: -
d_call: TRBD2

cdr3_aa: CASSPGQGREKLFF
cdr3_nt: TGTGCCAGCAGTCCGGGACAGGGACGTGAAAAACTGTTTTTT
v_call: TRBV7-2
j_call: TRBJ1-4
clone_size: -
d_call: TRBD1

cdr3_aa: CATLRDRVSYGYTF
cdr3_nt: TGTGCCACCCTCCGGGACAGGGTGTCCTATGGCTACACCTTC
v_call: TRBV19
j_call: TRBJ1-2
clone_size: few
d_call: TRBD1

cdr3_aa: CARSLARGVGGQPQHF
cdr3_nt: TGTGCCAGAAGCTTAGCGCGGGGGGTTGGGGGTCAGCCCCAGCATTTT
v_call: TRBV7-5
j_call: TRBJ1-5
clone_size: -
d_call: -

cdr3_aa: CATRQGAADTQYF
cdr3_nt: TGTGCCACCAGACAGGGGGCCGCAGATACGCAGTATTTT
v_call: TRBV24-1
j_call: TRBJ2-3
clone_size: -
d_call: TRBD1

cdr3_aa: CASSFDQGPREAFF
cdr3_nt: TGTGCCAGCAGCTTCGATCAGGGTCCGAGGGAAGCTTTCTTT
v_call: TRBV5-4
j_call: TRBJ1-1
clone_size: -
d_call: -

cdr3_aa: CASTRAGGRRNEQFF
cdr3_nt: TGTGCCAGCACCCGGGCGGGGGGGCGTAGGAATGAGCAGTTCTTC
v_call: TRBV2
j_call: TRBJ2-1
clone_size: -
d_call: TRBD2

cdr3_aa: CASSLLPPTGRGTYEQYF
cdr3_nt: TGTGCCAGCAGCCTCCTACCCCCTACCGGGAGGGGCACTTACGAGCAGTACTTC
v_call: TRBV7-6
j_call: TRBJ2-7
clone_size: -
d_call: TRBD2

cdr3_aa: CASSQAGSTDTQYF
cdr3_nt: TGCGCCAGCAGCCAAGCGGGGAGCACAGATACGCAGTATTTT
v_call: TRBV4-1
j_call: TRBJ2-3
clone_size: -
d_call: -

cdr3_aa: CASSRTGNGATNEKLFF
cdr3_nt: TGTGCCAGCAGCCGGACAGGGAATGGGGCAACTAATGAAAAACTGTTTTTT
v_call: TRBV5-8
j_call: TRBJ1-4
clone_size: -
d_call: TRBD1

cdr3_aa: CASSYPRGIQETQYF
cdr3_nt: TGTGCCAGCAGCTACCCGAGGGGGATCCAAGAGACCCAGTACTTC
v_call: TRBV5-6
j_call: TRBJ2-5
clone_size: many
d_call: -

cdr3_aa: CASSRQGKETQYF
cdr3_nt: TGTGCTAGCAGCCGACAGGGCAAAGAGACCCAGTACTTC
v_call: TRBV7-7
j_call: TRBJ2-5
clone_size: few
d_call: TRBD1

cdr3_aa: CASNIGVAGELFF
cdr3_nt: TGCGCCAGCAACATAGGGGTAGCCGGGGAGCTGTTTTTT
v_call: TRBV5-1
j_call: TRBJ2-2
clone_size: -
d_call: -

cdr3_aa: CASSSDPTGAVNTEAFF
cdr3_nt: TGCGCCAGCAGCTCGGACCCTACAGGGGCGGTGAACACTGAAGCTTTCTTT
v_call: TRBV5-1
j_call: TRBJ1-1
clone_size: few
d_call: TRBD1

cdr3_aa: CASKRNEGQYF
cdr3_nt: TGCGCCAGCAAGAGGAACGAGGGGCAGTATTTT
v_call: TRBV10-2
j_call: TRBJ2-3
clone_size: once
d_call: -

cdr3_aa: CASRRRDRVYGYTF
cdr3_nt: TGTGCCAGCAGACGCCGGGACAGGGTATATGGCTACACCTTC
v_call: TRBV6-5
j_call: TRBJ1-2
clone_size: -
d_call: TRBD1

cdr3_aa: CASSLQGTPTDTQYF
cdr3_nt: TGTGCCAGCAGCTTACAGGGGACCCCCACAGATACGCAGTATTTT
v_call: TRBV7-9
j_call: TRBJ2-3
clone_size: -
d_call: -

cdr3_aa: CASSPDLQGQPQHF
cdr3_nt: TGTGCCAGCAGTCCAGACCTACAGGGACAGCCCCAGCATTTT
v_call: TRBV2
j_call: TRBJ1-5
clone_size: -
d_call: -

cdr3_aa: CASSPRTLSGGEGAQYF
cdr3_nt: TGTGCCAGCAGCCCAAGGACCCTTAGCGGGGGGGAGGGGGCCCAGTACTTC
v_call: TRBV7-2
j_call: TRBJ2-5
clone_size: -
d_call: TRBD2

cdr3_aa: CAWGMTYQVGLNEKLFF
cdr3_nt: TGTGCCTGGGGGATGACATATCAGGTCGGTTTGAATGAAAAACTGTTTTTT
v_call: TRBV30
j_call: TRBJ1-4
clone_size: -
d_call: -

cdr3_aa: CASSTRQGVNYGYTF
cdr3_nt: TGTGCCAGCTCAACCCGACAGGGGGTCAACTATGGCTACACCTTC
v_call: TRBV18
j_call: TRBJ1-2
clone_size: -
d_call: TRBD1

cdr3_aa: CASTLWGLEGEQFF
cdr3_nt: TGCGCCAGCACCCTTTGGGGACTAGAAGGTGAGCAGTTCTTC
v_call: TRBV5-1
j_call: TRBJ2-1
clone_size: -
d_call: TRBD2

cdr3_aa: CASRFGGRDTEAFF
cdr3_nt: TGTGCCAGCCGCTTCGGGGGGCGCGACACTGAAGCTTTCTTT
v_call: TRBV5-4
j_call: TRBJ1-1
clone_size: -
d_call: -

cdr3_aa: CASSRGGRDQPQHF
cdr3_nt: TGCGCCAGCAGCAGGGGGGGGCGAGATCAGCCCCAGCATTTT
v_call: TRBV5-1
j_call: TRBJ1-5
clone_size: -
d_call: -

cdr3_aa: CASSPFAGTRNTGELFF
cdr3_nt: TGTGCCAGCAGCCCTTTCGCCGGGACACGAAACACCGGGGAGCTGTTTTTT
v_call: TRBV7-2
j_call: TRBJ2-2
clone_size: -
d_call: -

cdr3_aa: CASSPRLAGVGEQYF
cdr3_nt: TGTGCCAGCAGTCCCAGACTAGCGGGAGTTGGTGAGCAGTACTTC
v_call: TRBV3-1/TRBV3-2
j_call: TRBJ2-7
clone_size: -
d_call: TRBD2

cdr3_aa: CASSQTEETQYF
cdr3_nt: TGTGCCAGCAGCCAGACTGAAGAGACCCAGTACTTC
v_call: TRBV3-1/TRBV3-2
j_call: TRBJ2-5
clone_size: -
d_call: -

cdr3_aa: CAWLRAGGPGTHTDTQYF
cdr3_nt: TGTGCCTGGTTAAGGGCGGGAGGGCCAGGCACACACACAGATACGCAGTATTTT
v_call: TRBV30
j_call: TRBJ2-3
clone_size: -
d_call: TRBD2

cdr3_aa: CSVDMQGANYGYTF
cdr3_nt: TGCAGCGTTGACATGCAGGGGGCTAACTATGGCTACACCTTC
v_call: TRBV29-1
j_call: TRBJ1-2
clone_size: -
d_call: TRBD1

cdr3_aa: CSVGQGGNSPLHF
cdr3_nt: TGCAGCGTGGGACAGGGAGGCAATTCACCCCTCCACTTT
v_call: TRBV29-1
j_call: TRBJ1-6
clone_size: -
d_call: TRBD1

cdr3_aa: CASSRDRASNSEAFF
cdr3_nt: TGTGCCAGCTCACGGGACAGGGCTTCCAACTCTGAAGCTTTCTTT
v_call: TRBV18
j_call: TRBJ1-1
clone_size: -
d_call: TRBD1

cdr3_aa: CSALSGASYGYTF
cdr3_nt: TGCAGCGCGTTGAGCGGGGCTAGCTATGGCTACACCTTC
v_call: TRBV29-1
j_call: TRBJ1-2
clone_size: -
d_call: -

cdr3_aa: CASSPPLGQAHYTF
cdr3_nt: TGTGCCAGCTCACCACCGCTAGGACAGGCCCACTACACCTTC
v_call: TRBV18
j_call: TRBJ1-2
clone_size: -
d_call: TRBD1